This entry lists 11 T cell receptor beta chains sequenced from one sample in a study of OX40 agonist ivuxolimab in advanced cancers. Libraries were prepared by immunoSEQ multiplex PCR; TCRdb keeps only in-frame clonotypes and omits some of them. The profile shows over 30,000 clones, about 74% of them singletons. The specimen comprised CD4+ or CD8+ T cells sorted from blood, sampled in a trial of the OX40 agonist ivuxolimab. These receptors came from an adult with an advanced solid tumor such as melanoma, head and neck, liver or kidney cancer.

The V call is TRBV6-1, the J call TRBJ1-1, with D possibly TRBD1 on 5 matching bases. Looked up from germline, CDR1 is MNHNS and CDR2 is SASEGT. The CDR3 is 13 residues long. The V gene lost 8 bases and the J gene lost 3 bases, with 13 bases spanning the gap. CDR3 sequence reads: CASSSRVDTEAFF. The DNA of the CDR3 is TGTGCCAGCTCTTCCAGGGTGGACACTGAAGCTTTCTTT.

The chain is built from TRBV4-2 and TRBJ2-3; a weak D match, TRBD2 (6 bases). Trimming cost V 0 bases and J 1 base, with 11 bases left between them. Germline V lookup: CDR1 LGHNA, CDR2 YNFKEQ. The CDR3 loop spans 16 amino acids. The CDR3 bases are TGTGCCAGCAGCCAAGATCAGGCTAGCGGCACAGATACGCAGTATTTT. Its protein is CASSQDQASGTDTQYF.

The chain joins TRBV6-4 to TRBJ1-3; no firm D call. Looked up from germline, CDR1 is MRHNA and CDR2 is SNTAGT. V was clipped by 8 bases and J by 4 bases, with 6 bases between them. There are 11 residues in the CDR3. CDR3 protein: CASPDGNTIYF. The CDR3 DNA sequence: TGTGCCAGCCCCGACGGAAACACCATATATTTT.

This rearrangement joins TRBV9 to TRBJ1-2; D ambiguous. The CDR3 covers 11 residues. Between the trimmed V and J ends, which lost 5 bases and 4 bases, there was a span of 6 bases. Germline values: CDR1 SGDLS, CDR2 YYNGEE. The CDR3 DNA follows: TGTGCCAGCAGGAGGAGCTATGGCTACACCTTC. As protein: CASRRSYGYTF. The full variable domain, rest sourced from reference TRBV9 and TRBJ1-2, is DSGVTQTPKHLITATGQRVTLRCSPRSGDLSVYWYQQSLDQGLQFLIQYYNGEERAKGNILERFSAQQFPDLHSELNLSSLELGDSALYFCASRRSYGYTFGSGTRLTVV.

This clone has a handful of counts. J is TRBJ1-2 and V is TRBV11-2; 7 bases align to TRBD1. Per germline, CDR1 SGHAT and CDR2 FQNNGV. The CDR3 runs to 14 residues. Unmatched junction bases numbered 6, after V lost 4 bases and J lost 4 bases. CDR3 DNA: TGTGCCAGCAGCTCCGAGACAGGGAGCTATGGCTACACCTTC. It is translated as CASSSETGSYGYTF. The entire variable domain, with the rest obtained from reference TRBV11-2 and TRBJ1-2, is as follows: EAGVAQSPRYKIIEKRQSVAFWCNPISGHATLYWYQQILGQGPKLLIQFQNNGVVDDSQLPKDRFSAERLKGVDSTLKIQPAKLEDSAVYLCASSSETGSYGYTFGSGTRLTVV.

The CDR3 reads CASSGTGTGESTQYF. The CDR3 nucleotides read TGTGCCAGCAGCGGAACCGGGACAGGGGAGAGTACCCAGTACTTC. The chain joins TRBV9 to TRBJ2-5; 10 positions match TRBD1. The CDR3 totals 15 residues. Germline CDR1 is SGDLS and CDR2 is YYNGEE. J lost 8 bases, V lost 3 bases, and 10 bases had no gene match.

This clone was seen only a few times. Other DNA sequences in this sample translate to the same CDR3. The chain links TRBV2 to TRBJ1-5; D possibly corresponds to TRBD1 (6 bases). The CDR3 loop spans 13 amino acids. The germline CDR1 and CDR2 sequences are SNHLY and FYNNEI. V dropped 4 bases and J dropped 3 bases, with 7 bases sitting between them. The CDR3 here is CASSGDNNQPQHF. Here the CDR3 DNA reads TGTGCCAGCAGTGGGGACAACAATCAGCCCCAGCATTTT.

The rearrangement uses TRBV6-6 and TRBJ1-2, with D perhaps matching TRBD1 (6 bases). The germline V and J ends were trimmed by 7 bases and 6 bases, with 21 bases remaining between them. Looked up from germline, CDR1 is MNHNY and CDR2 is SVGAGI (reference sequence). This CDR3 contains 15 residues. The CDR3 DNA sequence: TGTGCCAGCAACAATTATGCGGGGGGCAAGGATGGCTACACCTTC. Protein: CASNNYAGGKDGYTF.

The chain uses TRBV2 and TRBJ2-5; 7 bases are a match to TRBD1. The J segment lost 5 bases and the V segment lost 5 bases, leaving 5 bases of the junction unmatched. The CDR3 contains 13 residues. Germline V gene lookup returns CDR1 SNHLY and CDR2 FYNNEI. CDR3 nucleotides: TGTGCCAGCAGTCCCGACAGGGTTGAGACCCAGTACTTC. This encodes CASSPDRVETQYF.

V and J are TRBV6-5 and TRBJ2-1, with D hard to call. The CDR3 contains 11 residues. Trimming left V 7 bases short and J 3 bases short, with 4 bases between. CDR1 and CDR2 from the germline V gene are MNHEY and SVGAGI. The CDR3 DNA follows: TGTGCCAGCATCCTCTACAATGAGCAGTTCTTC. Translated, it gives CASILYNEQFF.

CDR3 sequence reads: CASSQVLNTEAFF. CDR3 nucleotide sequence: TGTGCCAGCAGCCAAGTACTGAACACTGAAGCTTTCTTT. The chain links TRBV14 to TRBJ1-1; D call uncertain. Looked up from germline, CDR1 is SGHDN and CDR2 is FVKESK. The CDR3 has 13 residues. Trimming removed 1 base from V and 0 bases from J, with 3 bases in between.